Each of the 11 T cell receptor beta chains below was sequenced from the same sample in a study of blood T cell repertoires in COVID-19. Repertoires were generated with immunoSEQ multiplex PCR, while TCRdb's copy carries only in-frame clones and drops some. The sample yields roughly 200,000 clones, 88% seen once. Source material: peripheral blood. The receptor set was obtained from a man aged 50 to 59 with COVID-19, enrolled during active disease.

The J gene is TRBJ2-7, the V gene TRBV7-9; 8 bases are a match to TRBD2. CDR3 length: 15 residues. Trimming removed 7 bases from V and 6 bases from J; junction bases left unmatched: 14. Germline V lookup: CDR1 SEHNR, CDR2 FQNEAQ (reference sequence). CDR3 region: CASNSGSGRSSEQYF. The DNA of the CDR3 is TGTGCCAGCAACTCCGGGAGCGGGAGATCCAGCGAGCAGTACTTC.

The chain joins TRBV4-2 to TRBJ2-7, with D perhaps TRBD2 (5 bases). This CDR3 is built from 15 residues. Germline CDR1 and CDR2: LGHNA and YNFKEQ. Between the trimmed V and J ends, which lost 3 bases and 4 bases, there was a span of 16 bases. CDR3 DNA: TGTGCCAGCAGCCAGCAGGAAACCGGGGTTTACGAGCAGTACTTC. Translation: CASSQQETGVYEQYF.

The J gene is TRBJ2-3, the V gene TRBV13; D is possibly TRBD2 (6 bases). Trimming took off 5 bases at V and 1 base at J, with 10 bases between the two ends. The CDR3 has 14 amino acids. Germline V gene sequence: CDR1 PRHDT, CDR2 FYEKMQ (reference sequence). The CDR3 loop is CASSTSGGTDTQYF. The CDR3, as DNA: TGTGCCAGCAGCACGTCGGGGGGCACAGATACGCAGTATTTT.

This chain links TRBV18 with TRBJ2-5; TRBD1 is a possible D gene (6 bases). CDR1 KGHSH and CDR2 LQKENI come from the germline V gene. The CDR3 is 13 residues long. Trimming removed 1 base at V and 3 bases at J, with 6 bases between. The DNA for the CDR3 is TGTGCCAGCTCACCACGGACAGAAGAGACCCAGTACTTC. It is translated as CASSPRTEETQYF.

Only one count was recorded for this clone. This rearrangement joins TRBV5-1 to TRBJ2-3, with D possibly matching TRBD2 (6 bases). Germline V gene lookup returns CDR1 SGHRS and CDR2 YFSETQ. V gave up 0 bases and J gave up 5 bases, with 16 bases separating them. The CDR3 runs to 16 residues. As DNA, the CDR3 is TGCGCCAGCAGCTTGGTGGGGGGTTGGGAGAAAGATACGCAGTATTTT. It translates to CASSLVGGWEKDTQYF. Full variable domain (remainder filled in from reference TRBV5-1 and TRBJ2-3): KAGVTQTPRYLIKTRGQQVTLSCSPISGHRSVSWYQQTPGQGLQFLFEYFSETQRNKGNFPGRFSGRQFSNSRSEMNVSTLELGDSALYLCASSLVGGWEKDTQYFGPGTRLTVL.

The chain has TRBV5-1 and TRBJ1-6, with 8 bases that match TRBD1. Losses at the gene ends were 0 bases for V and 9 bases for J; bases not matched to a gene: 11. The germline V gene encodes CDR1 SGHRS and CDR2 YFSETQ. The CDR3 has 17 residues. The CDR3 sequence: CASSLGSSGGYSSPLHF. The DNA of the CDR3 is TGCGCCAGCAGCTTGGGCTCGTCAGGGGGCTATTCTTCACCCCTCCACTTT.

CDR3 residues: CASSDQGLYEQYF. The DNA for the CDR3 is TGTGCCAGCAGTGACCAGGGTCTCTACGAGCAGTACTTC. The chain employs TRBV6-1 and TRBJ2-7; perhaps TRBD1 as D (5 bases). This CDR3 spans 13 amino acids. With 3 bases removed from V and 3 bases from J, the gap between germline ends came to 9 bases. Germline V gene sequence: CDR1 MNHNS, CDR2 SASEGT.

The gene calls are TRBV5-6 and TRBJ2-2; possibly TRBD1 for D (5 bases). Trimming took 0 bases from V and 4 from J, leaving 10 bases between them. This CDR3 is 15 amino acids long. Germline CDR1 SGHDT, CDR2 YYEEEE. CDR3 nucleotides: TGTGCCAGCAGCTTGGTTACAGGACCCACCGGGGAGCTGTTTTTT. Translation: CASSLVTGPTGELFF.

The gene calls are TRBV7-9 and TRBJ2-7, with D perhaps matching TRBD2 (6 bases). Trimming removed 5 bases at V and 7 bases at J, with 15 bases between. In germline, CDR1 is SEHNR, CDR2 FQNEAQ (reference sequence). The CDR3 is 13 residues long. In nucleotides, the CDR3 is TGTGCCAGCAGCGCCCTTCCTGGGGGGGAGCAGTACTTC. Translated, it gives CASSALPGGEQYF.

The chain has TRBV30 and TRBJ1-2; no reliable D call. The V gene lost 0 bases and the J gene lost 6 bases, with 11 bases spanning the gap. This CDR3 has 13 residues. Germline lookup yields CDR1 GTSNPN and CDR2 SVGIG (reference sequence). In DNA, the CDR3 is TGTGCCTGGAGTGTGGGGAGGGTCCATGGCTACACCTTC. This encodes CAWSVGRVHGYTF.

In this sample, this clone turned up a few times. The gene calls are TRBV11-2 and TRBJ2-3; no reliable D call. The CDR3 length is 13 residues. V lost 5 bases to trimming and J lost 2 bases, with 8 bases between them. Germline V gene data show CDR1 as SGHAT and CDR2 as FQNNGV. The CDR3 DNA reads TGTGCCAGCAGCGGCCAATACACAGATACGCAGTATTTT. Translating gives CASSGQYTDTQYF.